The clone carrying this TCR beta chain was seen repeatedly, ten times or more. The antigen is undetermined. The data belong to a study of neurological immune-mediated disorders. Study-wide findings and caveats: The greatest degree of TCR clonal expansion was observed in HTLV-1-associated myelopathy, with the lowest in multiple sclerosis, below that of healthy controls.

V lost 5 bases and J lost 5, with 15 bases in between. Per germline, CDR1 KGHSY and CDR2 FQNENV. There are 14 residues in the CDR3. 5'RACE generated cDNA with 10-nucleotide random UMIs. TCRdb called the 5' RACE reads again in MiXCR, with one record for every CDR3 protein. The sample records some 60,000 distinct CDR3 sequences, roughly 3.5% being singletons. The V call is TRBV16, the J call TRBJ1-1, with unresolved D. Sequenced input: PBMCs. The receptor comes from a woman in her twenties or thirties with multiple sclerosis. CDR3 DNA sequence: TGTGCCAGCAGCGCTCAATACTCCGCTACTGAAGCTTTCTTT. Protein sequence: CASSAQYSATEAFF.